What follows describes a single TCR beta chain. Its antigen is not identified. Only in-frame clones appear in the TCRdb table, and some are missing; sequencing was by immunoSEQ multiplex PCR. The table shows approximately 840,000 clones, with just over 95% occurring only once. Only CD45RO-negative cells positively selected for CCR7 counted as naive CD8 cells, so terminally differentiated effector memory CD45RA+ cells were excluded. Germline V lookup: CDR1 SEHNR, CDR2 FQNEAQ (reference sequence). The CDR3 extends over 15 amino acids. Trimming stripped 5 bases from V and 6 bases from J, with 16 bases between. The data originate from a study of shared clonotypes between healthy human individuals. Study context: Each donor's CD4 naive and CD4 memory cells filled three plates apiece, CD8 naive two, and CD8 memory one.

Study outcomes and limitations: Only blood was sampled; tissue repertoires likely differ.

V and J are TRBV7-9 and TRBJ2-2; TRBD2 is a possible D gene (5 bases). Material for sequencing was naive CD8+ T cells sorted from blood. This receptor was identified in a man younger than 40 in good health. The CDR3 nucleotides read TGTGCCAGCAGCCTCAGTCTAGCCCGGGCCGGGGAGCTGTTTTTT. Encoded protein: CASSLSLARAGELFF.